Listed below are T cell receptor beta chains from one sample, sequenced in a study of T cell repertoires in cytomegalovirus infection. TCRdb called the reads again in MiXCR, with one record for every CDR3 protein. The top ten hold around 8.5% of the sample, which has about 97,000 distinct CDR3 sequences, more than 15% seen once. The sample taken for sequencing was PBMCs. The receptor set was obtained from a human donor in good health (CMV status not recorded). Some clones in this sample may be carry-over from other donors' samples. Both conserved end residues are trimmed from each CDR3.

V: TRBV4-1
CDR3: ASSQVGGKTEAF

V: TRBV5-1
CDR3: ASSSRDSGDEQY

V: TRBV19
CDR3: ASSIGGTAWRDEQY

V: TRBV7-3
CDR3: ASSLIRTGGRNEQF

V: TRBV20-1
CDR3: SALGRTGNQPQH

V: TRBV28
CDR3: ASSHGDYEGEAF

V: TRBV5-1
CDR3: ASEKTGQETQY

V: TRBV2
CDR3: ASSPQTGQRYGYT

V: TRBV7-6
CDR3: ASSYRTSGGENTGELF

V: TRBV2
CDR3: ASSYYPPVEETQY

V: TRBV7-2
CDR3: ASSLVAGGNFNNEQF

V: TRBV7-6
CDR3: ASSLSRGGSQY

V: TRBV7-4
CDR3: ASSRDIYGYT

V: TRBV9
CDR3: ASSAGLRNEKLF

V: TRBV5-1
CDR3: ASSERGGTEAF

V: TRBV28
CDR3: ASEGRVRGRYT